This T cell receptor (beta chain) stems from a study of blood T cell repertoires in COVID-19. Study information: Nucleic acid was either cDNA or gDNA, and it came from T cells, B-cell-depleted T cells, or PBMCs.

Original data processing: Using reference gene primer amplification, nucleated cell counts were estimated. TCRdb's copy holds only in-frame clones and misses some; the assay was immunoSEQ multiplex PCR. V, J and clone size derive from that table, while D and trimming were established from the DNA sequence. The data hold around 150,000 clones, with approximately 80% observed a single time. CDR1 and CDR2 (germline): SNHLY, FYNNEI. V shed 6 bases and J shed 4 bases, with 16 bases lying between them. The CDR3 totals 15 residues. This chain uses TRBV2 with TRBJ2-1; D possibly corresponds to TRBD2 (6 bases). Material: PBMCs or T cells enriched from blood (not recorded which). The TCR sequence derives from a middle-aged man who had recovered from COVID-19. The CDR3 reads CASRESGFPYNEQFF. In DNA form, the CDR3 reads TGTGCCAGCAGGGAAAGCGGGTTTCCGTACAATGAGCAGTTCTTC.